The present TCR beta chain was sequenced within a study of blood T cells in healthy people across ages (dated by TCRdb to the mid-2010s). A note on the overall study: In model experiments, roughly one uniquely barcoded TCR beta cDNA molecule per two T cells was captured by template switching. To track age-related changes in TCR beta repertoire diversity, the study relied on deep sequencing normalized with unique cDNA molecular identifiers. The donors were split into four age groups: young (average around 15 years), middle-aged (around 40), aged (about 56) and long-lived (roughly 77). To avoid experimental bias, donors of different ages were randomly spread across the sequencing lanes. Using the same blood draw, the study looked at two additional independent replicas of 1 million unique cDNA reads for two donors, one aged 18 to 30 and the other aged 80 or older. Overall study results and their limits: Since profiling was done on bulk unsorted PBMCs, naive and antigen-experienced compartments could not be conclusively compared. As age increased, observed TCR beta diversity per million T cells dropped in a roughly linear way, and a significant reduction was already evident by age about 36. Donor CMV infection status was unknown, potentially confounding age-related changes in expanded clonotypes. The long-lived group showed more naive CD4+ T cells, fewer expanded clones and increased TCR diversity than the aged group, suggesting age selection. Estimates of total diversity from one million sequenced T cells were regarded as lower bounds and underestimates. A strong correlation was found between observed TCR beta diversity and the percentage of naive T cells measured by flow cytometry.

Donors were roughly 40 systemically healthy Caucasian individuals from Russia aged about 6 to 100 years. Each donor gave about 9.7 milliliters of peripheral blood, drawn into EDTA-treated Vacutainer tubes. Ficoll-Paque density-gradient centrifugation was used to isolate PBMCs, with at least 6 million obtained per sample. Trizol reagent was used to extract total RNA from the PBMCs, yielding at least 5.5 micrograms per sample. Naive CD45RAhigh/CD27high T cell percentages were measured by flow cytometry on a PBMC aliquot from every donor. At least ten counts were recorded for this clonotype. Its antigen is still unknown. The sample holds no much larger clone one base away, and base qualities are not on file. The protocol used for the library was 5' RACE. TCRdb shows the sequencer as Illumina HiSeq 2500. A second PCR of about 6 to 12 cycles was run with a J-beta primer mix and a sample-barcoded 5' primer. Each TCR beta cDNA molecule received a unique molecular identifier from a template-switch 5' adaptor carrying 12 random nucleotides. Each sample yielded at least 3 million CDR3-containing paired-end reads. First-strand cDNA synthesis was performed from all RNA using the Mint cDNA synthesis kit, with priming by a TRBC-specific oligonucleotide. Following uracil-DNA glycosylase treatment, all cDNA underwent a first 18-cycle PCR with the universal primers M1SS and BC2_uni_R. The authors processed their data as follows. Each sample was normalized by randomly selecting 1 million high-quality reads, each carrying a distinct molecular identifier. Instead of being binned into consensus sequences, reads with shared molecular identifiers were discarded. MiTCR, run with a Q25 quality threshold and the strictest error-elimination algorithm, handled CDR3 identification, clonotype clustering and error correction. A nonparametric unseen species model with Euler transformation was used to estimate a lower bound on total TCR beta diversity. The public reads were quality trimmed at Q25 with fastp and then assembled into clones with MiXCR by TCRdb, keeping productive beta chains. Under each unique CDR3 protein, matching rows form one entry showing the most common genes and DNA. TCRdb's processing, not the authors', yielded these V and J calls. The sample table lists roughly 1.7 million distinct CDR3 sequences, 30% to 40% of them with a count of one. The ten largest clonotypes hold approximately 11% of the sample.

Sequencing used blood. This sequence originates from a woman in her 30s in good health.

In nucleotides, the sequence is TGTGCCAGCAGCTTTGTCCTCGGGGAGACCCAGTACTTC. This translates into CASSFVLGETQYF. In this chain, TRBV7-9 is recombined with TRBJ2-5; the D gene is unclear. The germline V gene (reference sequence) provides CDR1 SEHNR and CDR2 FQNEAQ. The CDR3 runs 13 residues from the cysteine to the phenylalanine. The entry retains the CDR3 DNA only, 39 bases that are in frame from base 1. Deletion took 3 bases off V and 5 bases off J, with a span of 10 bases between the germline ends.